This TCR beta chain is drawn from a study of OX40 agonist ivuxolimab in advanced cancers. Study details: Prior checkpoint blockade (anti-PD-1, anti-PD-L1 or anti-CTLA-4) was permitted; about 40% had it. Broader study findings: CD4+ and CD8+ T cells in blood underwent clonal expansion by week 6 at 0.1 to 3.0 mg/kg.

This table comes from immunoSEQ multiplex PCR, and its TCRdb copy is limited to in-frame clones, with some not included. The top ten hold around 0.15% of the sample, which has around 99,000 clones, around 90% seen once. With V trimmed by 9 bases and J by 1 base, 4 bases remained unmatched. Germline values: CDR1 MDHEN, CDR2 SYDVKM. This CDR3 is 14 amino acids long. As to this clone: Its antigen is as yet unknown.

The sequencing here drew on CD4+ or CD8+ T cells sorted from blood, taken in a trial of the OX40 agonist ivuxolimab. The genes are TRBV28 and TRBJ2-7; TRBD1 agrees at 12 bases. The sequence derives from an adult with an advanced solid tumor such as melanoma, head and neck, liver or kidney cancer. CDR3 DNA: TGTGCCAGTTGGGACAGGGGGCTTTCCTACGAGCAGTACTTC. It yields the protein CASWDRGLSYEQYF.